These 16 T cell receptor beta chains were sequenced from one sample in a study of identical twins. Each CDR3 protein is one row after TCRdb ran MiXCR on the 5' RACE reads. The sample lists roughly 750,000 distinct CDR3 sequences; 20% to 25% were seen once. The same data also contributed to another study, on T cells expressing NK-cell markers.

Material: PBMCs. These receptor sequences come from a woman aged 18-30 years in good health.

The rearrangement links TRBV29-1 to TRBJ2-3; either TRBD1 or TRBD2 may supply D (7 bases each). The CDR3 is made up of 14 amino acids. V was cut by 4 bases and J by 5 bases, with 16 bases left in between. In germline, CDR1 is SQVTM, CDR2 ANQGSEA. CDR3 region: CSVGGRGGLDTQYF. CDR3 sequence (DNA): TGCAGCGTTGGGGGCAGGGGGGGGTTAGATACGCAGTATTTT.

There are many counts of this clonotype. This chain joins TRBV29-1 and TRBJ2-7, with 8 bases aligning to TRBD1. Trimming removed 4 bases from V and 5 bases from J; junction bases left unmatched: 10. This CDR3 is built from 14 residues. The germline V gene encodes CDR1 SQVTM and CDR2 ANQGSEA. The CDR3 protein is CSVGNPDRGNEQYF. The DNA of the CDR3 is TGCAGCGTTGGGAATCCCGACAGGGGCAACGAGCAGTACTTC.

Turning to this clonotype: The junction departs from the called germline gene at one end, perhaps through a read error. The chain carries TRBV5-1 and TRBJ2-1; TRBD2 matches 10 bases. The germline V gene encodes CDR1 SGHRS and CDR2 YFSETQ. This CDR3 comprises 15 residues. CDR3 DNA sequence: TGTGCCAGCAGCTTGCTAGCGGGGGCAAACAATGAGCAGTTCTTC. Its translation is CASSLLAGANNEQFF.

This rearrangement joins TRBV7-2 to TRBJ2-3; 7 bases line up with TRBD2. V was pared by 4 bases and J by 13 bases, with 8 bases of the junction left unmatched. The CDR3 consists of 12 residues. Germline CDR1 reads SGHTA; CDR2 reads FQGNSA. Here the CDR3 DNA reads TGTGCCAGCAGCTCGGGGGGTCGTGGGGAGTATTTT. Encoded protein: CASSSGGRGEYF.

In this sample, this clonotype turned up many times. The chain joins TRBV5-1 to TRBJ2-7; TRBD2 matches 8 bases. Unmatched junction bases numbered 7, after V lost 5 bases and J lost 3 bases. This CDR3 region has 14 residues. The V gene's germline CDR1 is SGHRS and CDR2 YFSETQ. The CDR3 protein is CASRQREWYYEQYF. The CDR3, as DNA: TGCGCCAGCAGACAGCGGGAGTGGTACTACGAGCAGTACTTC.

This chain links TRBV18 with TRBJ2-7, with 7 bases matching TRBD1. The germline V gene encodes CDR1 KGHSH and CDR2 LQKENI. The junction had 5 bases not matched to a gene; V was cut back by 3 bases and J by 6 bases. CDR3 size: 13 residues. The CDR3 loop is CASSPPYRGEQYF. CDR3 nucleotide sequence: TGTGCCAGCTCACCCCCATACAGGGGCGAGCAGTACTTC.

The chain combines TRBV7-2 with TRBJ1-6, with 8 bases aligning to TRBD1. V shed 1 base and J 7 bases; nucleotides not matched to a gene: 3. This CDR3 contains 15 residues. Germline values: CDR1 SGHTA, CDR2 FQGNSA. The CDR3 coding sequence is TGTGCCAGCAGCTTAGTTGGGGACAGGAATTCACCCCTCCACTTT. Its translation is CASSLVGDRNSPLHF.

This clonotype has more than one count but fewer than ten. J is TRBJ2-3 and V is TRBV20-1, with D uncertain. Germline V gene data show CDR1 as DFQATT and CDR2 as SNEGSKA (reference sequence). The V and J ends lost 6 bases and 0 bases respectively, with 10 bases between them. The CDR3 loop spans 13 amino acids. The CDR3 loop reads CSAASLSTDTQYF. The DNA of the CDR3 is TGCAGTGCCGCCAGTCTGAGCACAGATACGCAGTATTTT.

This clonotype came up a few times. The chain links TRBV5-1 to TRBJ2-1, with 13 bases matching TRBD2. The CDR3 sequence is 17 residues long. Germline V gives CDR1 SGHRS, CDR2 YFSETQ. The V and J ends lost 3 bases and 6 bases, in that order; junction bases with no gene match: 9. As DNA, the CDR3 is TGCGCCAGCAGCTCCAGCCTGACTAGCGGGAGGTTCAATGAGCAGTTCTTC. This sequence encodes CASSSSLTSGRFNEQFF.

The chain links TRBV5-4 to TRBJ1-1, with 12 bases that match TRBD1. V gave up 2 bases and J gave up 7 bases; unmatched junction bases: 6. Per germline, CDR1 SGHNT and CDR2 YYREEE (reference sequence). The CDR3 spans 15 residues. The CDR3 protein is CASSLRDRGRFEAFF. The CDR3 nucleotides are TGTGCCAGCAGCTTACGGGACAGGGGGCGTTTTGAAGCTTTCTTT.

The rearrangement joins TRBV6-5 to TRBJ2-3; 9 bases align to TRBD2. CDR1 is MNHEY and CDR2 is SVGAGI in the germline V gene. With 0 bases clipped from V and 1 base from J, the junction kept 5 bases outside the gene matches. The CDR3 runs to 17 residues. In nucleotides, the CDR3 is TGTGCCAGCAGTTACTCGCCTTCTAGCGGGGGCACAGATACGCAGTATTTT. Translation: CASSYSPSSGGTDTQYF.

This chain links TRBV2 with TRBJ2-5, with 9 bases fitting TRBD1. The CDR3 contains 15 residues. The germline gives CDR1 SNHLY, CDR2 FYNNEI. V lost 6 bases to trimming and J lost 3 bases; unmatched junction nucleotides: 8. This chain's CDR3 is CASRHGTGREETQYF. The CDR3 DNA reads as TGTGCCAGCAGACACGGGACAGGGAGGGAAGAGACCCAGTACTTC.

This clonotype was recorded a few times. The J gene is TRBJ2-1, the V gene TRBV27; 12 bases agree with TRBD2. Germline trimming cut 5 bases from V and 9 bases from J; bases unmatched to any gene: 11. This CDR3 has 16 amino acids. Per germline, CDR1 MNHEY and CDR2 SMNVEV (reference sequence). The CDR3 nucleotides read TGTGCCAGCAGTCCCCAGACTAGCGGGAGTTTTGCTGAGCAGTTCTTC. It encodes CASSPQTSGSFAEQFF.

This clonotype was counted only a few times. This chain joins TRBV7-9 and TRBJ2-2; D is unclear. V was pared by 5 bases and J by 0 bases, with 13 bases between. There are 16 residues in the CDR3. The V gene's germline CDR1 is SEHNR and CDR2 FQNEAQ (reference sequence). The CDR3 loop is CASSGRRRANTGELFF. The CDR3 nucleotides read TGTGCCAGCAGCGGACGGCGGCGCGCGAACACCGGGGAGCTGTTTTTT.

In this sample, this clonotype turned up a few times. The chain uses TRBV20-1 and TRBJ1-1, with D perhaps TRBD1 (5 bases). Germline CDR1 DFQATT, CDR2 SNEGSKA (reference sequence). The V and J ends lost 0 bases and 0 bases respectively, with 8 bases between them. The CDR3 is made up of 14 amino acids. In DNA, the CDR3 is TGCAGTGCTAGAGAGGCAGGGATGAACACTGAAGCTTTCTTT. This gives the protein CSAREAGMNTEAFF.

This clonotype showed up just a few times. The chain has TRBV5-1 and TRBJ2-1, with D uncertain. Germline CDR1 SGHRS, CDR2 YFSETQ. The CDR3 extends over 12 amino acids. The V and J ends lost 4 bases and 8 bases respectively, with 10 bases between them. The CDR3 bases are TGCGCCAGCAGCCCGCCCGAGGATGAGCAGTTCTTC. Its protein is CASSPPEDEQFF.